The entry below gives a single TCR beta chain sequence along with its context. The record originates from a study of T cells after yellow fever vaccination. Study-level background: SMART-Seq v4 Ultra Low Input served to prepare low-cell-number fractions.

MiXCR, applied by TCRdb to the 5' RACE reads, yields one record per CDR3 protein. The table includes some 600,000 distinct CDR3 sequences, approximately 13% detected once. Deletions cut 7 bases from V and 0 bases from J, with 10 bases between. CDR1 and CDR2 (germline): MNHNS, SASEGT. This CDR3 spans 14 amino acids. The J gene is TRBJ1-5, the V gene TRBV6-1; TRBD1 might be the D (6 bases). The clonotype was recovered from a man in his thirties or forties who received the YFV17D yellow fever vaccine. This material consisted of PBMCs, taken on the day of the yellow fever booster vaccination. The CDR3 spells CASKQGISNQPQHF. In DNA form, the CDR3 reads TGTGCCAGCAAACAGGGAATTAGCAATCAGCCCCAGCATTTT.